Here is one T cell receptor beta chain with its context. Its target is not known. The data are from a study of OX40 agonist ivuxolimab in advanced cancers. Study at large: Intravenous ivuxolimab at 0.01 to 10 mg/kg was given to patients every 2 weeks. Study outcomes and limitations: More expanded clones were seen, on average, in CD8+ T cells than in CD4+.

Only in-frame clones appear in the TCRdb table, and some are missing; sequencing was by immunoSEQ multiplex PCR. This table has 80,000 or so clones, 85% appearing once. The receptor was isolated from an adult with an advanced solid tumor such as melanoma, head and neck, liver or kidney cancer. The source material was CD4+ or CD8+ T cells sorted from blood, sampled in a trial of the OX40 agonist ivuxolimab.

DNA of the CDR3: TGCGCCAGCAGCTTGGACAGGGGGGCAGATACGCAGTATTTT. Translated, it gives CASSLDRGADTQYF. The chain has TRBV5-1 and TRBJ2-3; 8 bases line up with TRBD1. The germline CDR1 and CDR2 sequences are SGHRS and YFSETQ. CDR3 length: 14 residues. Trimming at V came to 0 bases and at J to 4 bases, leaving 1 base not matched to a gene.